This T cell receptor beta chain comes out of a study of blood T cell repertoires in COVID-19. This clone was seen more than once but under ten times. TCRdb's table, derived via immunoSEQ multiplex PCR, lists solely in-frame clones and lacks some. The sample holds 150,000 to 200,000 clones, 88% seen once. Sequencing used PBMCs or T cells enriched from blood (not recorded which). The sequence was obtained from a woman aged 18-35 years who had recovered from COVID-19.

The chain's CDR3 is CASSLQGQGGYTF. Here the CDR3 DNA reads TGCGCCAGCAGCTTACAGGGGCAAGGTGGCTACACCTTC. The chain combines TRBV5-1 with TRBJ1-2, with TRBD1 matching 7 bases. The CDR3 contains 13 residues. V gave up 2 bases and J gave up 7 bases; unmatched junction bases: 5. In germline, CDR1 is SGHRS, CDR2 YFSETQ.